A selection of T cell receptor beta chains follows, all from one sample in a study of beta chain features in type 1 diabetes. Assay: immunoSEQ multiplex PCR; the TCRdb copy retains only in-frame clones and omits some. The sample has more than 300,000 clones, around 10% seen once. The specimen was central memory CD4+ T cells from blood. The receptors were gathered from a man between 25 and 39 years old with type 1 diabetes. The CDR3 runs from the conserved cysteine through the conserved F or W. A D gene is named only where the DNA matches it firmly. Expanded clones get a size class; other rows say once, few or many, or leave the size out.

CDR3 | DNA | V | D | size | J
CASSYGLAGDRGANVLTF | TGTGCCAGCAGCTACGGACTAGCGGGGGACCGGGGGGCCAACGTCCTGACTTTC | TRBV4-2 | TRBD2 | few | TRBJ2-6
CASSLGPSSEYNEQFF | TGTGCCAGCAGCTTGGGGCCGTCTAGCGAGTACAATGAGCAGTTCTTC | TRBV5-5 | . | few | TRBJ2-1
CASSSQGARLRAF | TGTGCCAGCAGCTCCCAGGGGGCCAGATTGCGTGCCTTC | TRBV28 | TRBD1 | few | TRBJ1-2
CASSLGGGPRDEQFF | TGTGCCAGCAGCCTCGGGGGAGGGCCTAGGGATGAGCAGTTCTTC | TRBV5-8 | TRBD2 | few | TRBJ2-1
CASSQGGSRLSTDTQYF | TGCGCCAGCAGCCAAGGCGGGAGTAGACTGTCCACAGATACGCAGTATTTT | TRBV4-1 | TRBD2 | . | TRBJ2-3
CASSGRTSGRATETQYF | TGTGCCAGCAGCGGACGGACTAGCGGGAGGGCCACAGAGACCCAGTACTTC | TRBV5-4 | TRBD2 | . | TRBJ2-5
CASSSWGGASYNEQFF | TGTGCCAGCAGCTCGTGGGGCGGGGCGTCCTACAATGAGCAGTTCTTC | TRBV5-6 | . | . | TRBJ2-1
CASKQGSYEQYF | TGCGCCAGCAAACAGGGGAGTTACGAGCAGTACTTC | TRBV5-1 | TRBD1 | few | TRBJ2-7
CASSSQFSGEKLFF | TGTGCCAGCAGTTCTCAGTTTTCCGGGGAAAAACTGTTTTTT | TRBV6-5 | . | . | TRBJ1-4
CASSQDRGQGKLFF | TGTGCCAGCAGCCAGGACAGGGGGCAAGGAAAACTGTTTTTT | TRBV7-9 | TRBD1 | . | TRBJ1-4
CAIKGVGSNEQFF | TGTGCCATCAAGGGAGTCGGGAGCAATGAGCAGTTCTTC | TRBV6-6 | . | . | TRBJ2-1
CASSLDVRFEDTQYF | TGTGCCAGCAGCTTGGATGTCAGGTTCGAAGATACGCAGTATTTT | TRBV5-4 | . | . | TRBJ2-3
CASSLWTGGFDGYTF | TGTGCCAGCAGCCTTTGGACAGGGGGCTTTGATGGCTACACCTTC | TRBV5-6 | TRBD1 | . | TRBJ1-2
CASSLRTGGSPSTDTQYF | TGTGCCAGCAGCTTACGGACAGGGGGCTCCCCTAGCACAGATACGCAGTATTTT | TRBV13 | TRBD1 | . | TRBJ2-3
CAISERDRGDTDTQYF | TGTGCCATCAGTGAAAGAGACAGGGGCGACACAGATACGCAGTATTTT | TRBV10-3 | TRBD1 | few | TRBJ2-3
CSVSPGQGPTDTQYF | TGCAGCGTATCTCCGGGACAGGGACCCACAGATACGCAGTATTTT | TRBV29-1 | TRBD1 | . | TRBJ2-3
CASSLGTANTGELFF | TGCGCCAGCAGCTTGGGGACGGCGAACACCGGGGAGCTGTTTTTT | TRBV5-1 | . | . | TRBJ2-2
CASGLGLASSTDTQYF | TGTGCTAGTGGTTTGGGGCTAGCGTCTAGCACAGATACGCAGTATTTT | TRBV12-5 | . | . | TRBJ2-3
CAISSGPLYNSPLHF | TGTGCCATCAGCTCGGGACCGCTCTATAATTCACCCCTCCACTTT | TRBV10-3 | . | . | TRBJ1-6
CASSQSGQFNYGYTF | TGTGCCAGCTCCCAGTCCGGGCAGTTTAACTATGGCTACACCTTC | TRBV18 | . | few | TRBJ1-2
CASSLQAMNTEAFF | TGCGCCAGCAGCTTACAGGCAATGAACACTGAAGCTTTCTTT | TRBV5-1 | . | few | TRBJ1-1
CASSPTHNEQFF | TGTGCCAGCAGCCCTACACACAATGAGCAGTTCTTC | TRBV14 | . | few | TRBJ2-1
CASSPPGQGLGEQFF | TGCGCCAGCAGCCCCCCGGGACAGGGGTTAGGTGAGCAGTTCTTC | TRBV5-1 | TRBD1 | . | TRBJ2-1
CASSLEWAGEAFF | TGCGCCAGCAGCTTGGAGTGGGCAGGTGAAGCTTTCTTT | TRBV5-1 | . | . | TRBJ1-1
CASSASGTGSYEQYF | TGTGCCAGCAGCGCTTCCGGGACCGGCTCCTACGAGCAGTACTTC | TRBV7-3 | . | . | TRBJ2-7
CASSTRGPTYNEQFF | TGTGCCAGTAGTACTCGGGGGCCTACCTACAATGAGCAGTTCTTC | TRBV19 | . | few | TRBJ2-1
CASSLGTSGRTETQYF | TGTGCCAGCAGCCTCGGGACTAGCGGGAGGACGGAGACCCAGTACTTC | TRBV9 | TRBD2 | once | TRBJ2-5
CASSSDRGFGGYTF | TGTGCCAGCAGTTCTGACAGGGGTTTCGGTGGCTACACCTTC | TRBV6-1 | TRBD1 | few | TRBJ1-2
CASSLSLAGGYEQYF | TGTGCCAGCAGCTTATCCCTAGCGGGAGGGTACGAGCAGTACTTC | TRBV7-9 | TRBD2 | . | TRBJ2-7
CASSHVEGAGEKLFF | TGCGCCAGCAGCCATGTGGAGGGAGCGGGTGAAAAACTGTTTTTT | TRBV5-1 | . | . | TRBJ1-4
CASSKSSEKLFF | TGTGCCAGCTCAAAGTCTAGTGAAAAACTGTTTTTT | TRBV18 | . | many | TRBJ1-4
CASSSLRAPNTGELFF | TGTGCCAGCAGTTCCCTCCGCGCCCCGAACACCGGGGAGCTGTTTTTT | TRBV11-2 | . | many | TRBJ2-2
CASLRQFLYGYTF | TGTGCCAGCCTTCGACAGTTCCTCTATGGCTACACCTTC | TRBV2 | . | . | TRBJ1-2
CASSPRQGGHQPQHF | TGTGCCAGTAGTCCCCGACAGGGTGGGCATCAGCCCCAGCATTTT | TRBV19 | TRBD1 | few | TRBJ1-5
CASSRAQGTGSTYEQYF | TGTGCCAGCAGTAGGGCGCAGGGGACAGGGAGTACCTACGAGCAGTACTTC | TRBV28 | TRBD1 | . | TRBJ2-7
CASSVQTSGAYNEQFF | TGCGCCAGCAGCGTCCAGACTAGCGGCGCCTACAATGAGCAGTTCTTC | TRBV5-1 | TRBD2 | . | TRBJ2-1
CASSSGFWAFF | TGTGCCAGCTCATCGGGCTTCTGGGCTTTCTTT | TRBV18 | . | few | TRBJ1-1
CASSQDHTSGPYNEQFF | TGCGCCAGCAGCCAAGATCATACTAGCGGTCCCTACAATGAGCAGTTCTTC | TRBV4-1 | TRBD2 | . | TRBJ2-1
CASSRTSGSSPTYEQYF | TGTGCCAGCAGCCGGACTAGCGGGAGTTCCCCCACCTACGAGCAGTACTTC | TRBV7-2 | TRBD2 | . | TRBJ2-7
CASSPDRVYEQYF | TGTGCCAGCAGTCCCGACAGGGTCTACGAGCAGTACTTC | TRBV28 | TRBD1 | . | TRBJ2-7
CAISGGVGTGNTEAFF | TGTGCCATCAGTGGCGGGGTCGGGACAGGCAACACTGAAGCTTTCTTT | TRBV10-3 | TRBD1 | many | TRBJ1-1